These 29 T cell receptor beta chains were all obtained from the same sample, sequenced in a study of OX40 agonist ivuxolimab in advanced cancers. Sequencing used immunoSEQ multiplex PCR; TCRdb keeps in-frame clones, though not all of them. This table holds roughly 6,000 clones, 70% to 75% found once. Sequencing was performed on CD4+ or CD8+ T cells sorted from blood, taken in a trial of the OX40 agonist ivuxolimab. The receptors here all came from an adult with an advanced solid tumor such as melanoma, head and neck, liver or kidney cancer.

The CDR3: CASSEGQGLEKLFF. The CDR3 DNA reads TGTGCCAGTAGTGAGGGACAGGGCCTCGAAAAACTGTTTTTT. The chain links TRBV19 to TRBJ1-4; TRBD1 aligns across 9 bases. V lost 5 bases to trimming and J lost 8 bases; unmatched junction nucleotides: 6. The CDR3 consists of 14 residues. CDR1 and CDR2 from the germline V gene are LNHDA and SQIVND (reference sequence).

CDR3 residues: CASSYGASVGGNTIYF. CDR3 nucleotide sequence: TGTGCCAGCAGTTATGGGGCTTCAGTGGGTGGAAACACCATATATTTT. The genes are TRBV6-5 and TRBJ1-3; tentatively, D is TRBD1 (5 bases). Germline CDR1 reads MNHEY; CDR2 reads SVGAGI. The length of the CDR3 is 16 residues. V lost 3 bases to trimming and J lost 3 bases, with 15 bases between them.

This clone has a handful of counts. The chain couples TRBV19 to TRBJ2-1, with D perhaps TRBD2 (5 bases). The CDR3 spans 15 residues. The germline CDR1 and CDR2 sequences are LNHDA and SQIVND (reference sequence). Trimming shortened V by 3 bases and J by 6 bases, and 15 bases separated the two germline ends. The CDR3 protein is CASSIGPSGGNEQFF. CDR3 nucleotide sequence: TGTGCCAGTAGTATCGGGCCCAGCGGTGGCAATGAGCAGTTCTTC.

This clone was counted only a few times. The rearrangement uses TRBV2 and TRBJ2-1; 8 positions agree with TRBD2. The CDR3 totals 17 residues. V lost 3 bases, J lost 0 bases, and 7 bases stayed unmatched. Germline CDR1 and CDR2: SNHLY and FYNNEI. The CDR3 region is CASSEWATSVSYNEQFF. The CDR3, as DNA: TGTGCCAGCAGTGAGTGGGCGACTAGCGTCTCCTACAATGAGCAGTTCTTC.

This clone has just a few counts. The rearrangement links TRBV4-3 to TRBJ2-2, with TRBD2 matching over 8 bases. Germline loops: CDR1 LGHNA, CDR2 YSLEER. CDR3 length: 14 residues. The ends lost 3 bases at V and 4 bases at J; junction bases unmatched: 1. This chain's CDR3 is CASSHGTSTGELFF. CDR3 bases: TGCGCCAGCAGCCACGGGACTAGCACCGGGGAGCTGTTTTTT.

Within the sample, this clone is medium-sized. The chain combines TRBV7-2 with TRBJ2-1, with D maybe TRBD2 (5 bases). The CDR3 is 13 amino acids. V dropped 4 bases and J dropped 9 bases, with 13 bases sitting between them. Per germline, CDR1 SGHTA and CDR2 FQGNSA. The CDR3 protein is CASSSHPGSEQFF. The CDR3 nucleotides are TGTGCCAGCAGCTCCCACCCGGGGAGTGAGCAGTTCTTC.

The rearrangement joins TRBV29-1 to TRBJ2-7; D may match TRBD1 or TRBD2 (5 bases each). V lost 5 bases to trimming and J lost 2 bases, with 10 bases between them. Germline assignment: CDR1 SQVTM and CDR2 ANQGSEA. The CDR3 is 12 amino acids. CDR3 coding DNA: TGCAGCGTTACCGGGACCACCTACGAGCAGTACTTC. The encoded protein is CSVTGTTYEQYF.

The chain has TRBV6-5 and TRBJ2-5; D remains ambiguous. Trimming removed 6 bases at V and 1 base at J, with 3 bases between. CDR1 is MNHEY and CDR2 is SVGAGI in the germline V gene. This CDR3 region has 11 residues. CDR3 in amino acids: CASRSQETQYF. The DNA for the CDR3 is TGTGCCAGCAGGTCCCAAGAGACCCAGTACTTC.

Within the sample, this clone is medium-sized (0.01 to 0.1%). The chain links TRBV9 to TRBJ2-5; TRBD2 matches at 9 bases. CDR1 and CDR2 (germline): SGDLS, YYNGEE. With V trimmed by 3 bases and J by 6 bases, 9 bases remained unmatched. This CDR3 contains 15 residues. CDR3 coding DNA: TGTGCCAGCAGCGAAACGGGACTAGCAAGACAGACCCAGTACTTC. The encoded protein is CASSETGLARQTQYF.

This chain links TRBV15 with TRBJ1-2, with unresolved D. The ends were cut back, 0 bases at V and 6 bases at J, with 8 bases in the middle. CDR1 and CDR2 from the germline V gene are LNHNV and YYDKDF (reference sequence). This CDR3 is built from 13 residues. The CDR3 spells CATSRERVDGYTF. For the CDR3, the DNA is TGTGCCACCAGCAGAGAACGGGTGGATGGCTACACCTTC.

This clone has at least ten counts. The V gene is TRBV2, the J gene TRBJ1-1; D unresolved. The V and J ends lost 8 bases and 0 bases respectively, with 10 bases between them. The CDR3 consists of 13 residues. CDR1 and CDR2 from the germline V gene are SNHLY and FYNNEI. The CDR3 reads CASRPSMNTEAFF. The CDR3 coding sequence is TGTGCCAGCCGACCCTCTATGAACACTGAAGCTTTCTTT.

For the CDR3, the DNA is TGTGCAATCGACCAGGGACCACAAGAGACCCAGTACTTC. Residues: CAIDQGPQETQYF. J is TRBJ2-5 and V is TRBV7-9; either TRBD1 or TRBD2 may supply D (5 bases each). This CDR3 has 13 amino acids. Germline V CDR1 and CDR2: SEHNR, FQNEAQ (reference sequence).

The rearrangement links TRBV9 to TRBJ2-2; D unresolved. The CDR3 runs 14 residues. Germline loops: CDR1 SGDLS, CDR2 YYNGEE. The V gene lost 3 bases and the J gene lost 0 bases, with 6 bases spanning the gap. In DNA form, the CDR3 reads TGTGCCAGCAGCGGACCAACGAACACCGGGGAGCTGTTTTTT. Its translation is CASSGPTNTGELFF. The full variable domain, its missing parts supplied by reference TRBV9 and TRBJ2-2, is DSGVTQTPKHLITATGQRVTLRCSPRSGDLSVYWYQQSLDQGLQFLIQYYNGEERAKGNILERFSAQQFPDLHSELNLSSLELGDSALYFCASSGPTNTGELFFGEGSRLTVL.

This rearrangement joins TRBV7-2 to TRBJ2-7, with 9 bases lining up with TRBD2. The CDR3 length is 13 residues. V trimming: 8 bases; J trimming: 2 bases; junction bases outside the gene matches: 4. Germline V CDR1 and CDR2: SGHTA, FQGNSA. The CDR3 reads CASGQRGAYEQYF. CDR3 DNA sequence: TGTGCCAGCGGACAGCGGGGGGCCTACGAGCAGTACTTC.

The rearrangement joins TRBV21-1 to TRBJ1-4. TRBV21-1 is termed a pseudogene. The length of the CDR3 is 17 residues. CDR3 DNA sequence: TGTGCCAGCAGCAAGGTGACTGGATTCGCAACTAATGAAAAACTGTTTTTT. This translates into CASSKVTGFATNEKLFF.

DNA for the CDR3: TGCGCCAGCAGCCTGGGACAGGAACCTTCCTACGAGCAGTACTTC. It encodes CASSLGQEPSYEQYF. V and J are TRBV5-1 and TRBJ2-7; TRBD1 matches at 8 bases. CDR3 length: 15 residues. Looked up from germline, CDR1 is SGHRS and CDR2 is YFSETQ. V lost 4 bases and J lost 1; bases outside the gene matches: 7. The full variable domain, rest sourced from reference TRBV5-1 and TRBJ2-7, is KAGVTQTPRYLIKTRGQQVTLSCSPISGHRSVSWYQQTPGQGLQFLFEYFSETQRNKGNFPGRFSGRQFSNSRSEMNVSTLELGDSALYLCASSLGQEPSYEQYFGPGTRLTVT.

This chain uses TRBV5-1 with TRBJ2-5; maybe TRBD2 (5 bases). Trimming stripped 8 bases from V and 5 bases from J, with 19 bases between. CDR1 is SGHRS, CDR2 YFSETQ, per germline. The CDR3 runs 14 residues. CDR3 bases: TGCGCCAGTTTGACACCCGGGGTCGGGGAGACCCAGTACTTC. As protein: CASLTPGVGETQYF.

This chain uses TRBV9 with TRBJ1-2; a possible D gene is TRBD1 (6 bases). Deletions cut 3 bases from V and 4 bases from J, with 16 bases between. CDR3 length equals 15 residues. CDR1 and CDR2 (germline): SGDLS, YYNGEE. In DNA, the CDR3 is TGTGCCAGCAGCGCCCTACAGGGCGGGGGCTATGGCTACACCTTC. Its protein product is CASSALQGGGYGYTF.

This clone was counted between two and nine times. This sequence joins TRBV6-5 and TRBJ1-6, with a weak D call TRBD1 (5 bases). Trimming removed 8 bases from V and 4 bases from J, with 9 bases in between. Germline lookup yields CDR1 MNHEY and CDR2 SVGAGI. CDR3 size: 13 residues. CDR3 in DNA: TGTGCCAGCGGGGGGGAGTATAATTCACCCCTCCACTTT. Translated, it gives CASGGEYNSPLHF.

The gene calls are TRBV4-3 and TRBJ1-5, with no clear D. V dropped 0 bases and J dropped 2 bases, with 11 bases sitting between them. This CDR3 has 16 amino acids. Germline V gene data show CDR1 as LGHNA and CDR2 as YSLEER. The CDR3 DNA reads TGCGCCAGCAGCCAAGATTTCCCTGAGGGCAATCAGCCCCAGCATTTT. Protein sequence: CASSQDFPEGNQPQHF.

The rearrangement uses TRBV9 and TRBJ2-5, with 9 positions matching TRBD2. Germline CDR1 reads SGDLS; CDR2 reads YYNGEE. Trimming at V came to 4 bases and at J to 5 bases, leaving 6 bases not matched to a gene. The CDR3 loop spans 14 amino acids. The DNA for the CDR3 is TGTGCCAGCAGCCCGGCGGGGGGGCACGAGACCCAGTACTTC. It yields the protein CASSPAGGHETQYF.

This clone was seen a few times. The chain links TRBV9 to TRBJ2-1; D possibly uses TRBD1 or TRBD2 (5 bases each). The V end lost 3 bases, the J end lost 8 bases, and 18 bases lay between the germline ends. This CDR3 has 15 residues. The germline V gene has CDR1 SGDLS and CDR2 YYNGEE. The CDR3 region is CASSAGLGEWDEQFF. As DNA, the CDR3 is TGTGCCAGCAGCGCGGGGCTAGGGGAATGGGATGAGCAGTTCTTC.

The V call is TRBV27, the J call TRBJ1-2; a weak D match, TRBD1 (5 bases). Per germline, CDR1 MNHEY and CDR2 SMNVEV (reference sequence). V was trimmed by 3 bases and J by 4 bases, leaving 9 bases between them. The CDR3 has 13 residues. CDR3 nucleotides: TGTGCCAGCAGTTTTTCAGGGAGCTATGGCTACACCTTC. Its translation: CASSFSGSYGYTF.

This rearrangement joins TRBV2 to TRBJ1-1; weak D call: TRBD1 (5 bases). Trimming took off 8 bases at V and 6 bases at J, with 22 bases between the two ends. CDR1 SNHLY and CDR2 FYNNEI come from the germline V gene. The CDR3 has 15 residues. Here the CDR3 reads CASCAGNLNNPEAFF. The CDR3 region has the DNA TGTGCCAGCTGCGCAGGGAATCTCAATAACCCTGAAGCTTTCTTT.

The rearrangement links TRBV7-9 to TRBJ2-3; D gene unclear. V was trimmed by 3 bases and J by 7 bases, leaving 8 bases between them. Germline V gives CDR1 SEHNR, CDR2 FQNEAQ (reference sequence). This CDR3 has 12 amino acids. Here the CDR3 DNA reads TGTGCCAGCAGCTTGACTGGAAATACGCAGTATTTT. Protein: CASSLTGNTQYF.

The chain links TRBV12-5 to TRBJ1-1, with D unclear. The CDR3 contains 17 residues. The germline V gene encodes CDR1 LGHNT and CDR2 FRNRAP. V was cut by 0 bases and J by 1 base, with 15 bases left in between. The CDR3: CASGLVVREGSNTEAFF. The CDR3 DNA sequence: TGTGCTAGTGGTTTGGTCGTGCGGGAGGGCTCGAACACTGAAGCTTTCTTT. Variable domain in full (rest from reference TRBV12-5 and TRBJ1-1): DARVTQTPRHKVTEMGQEVTMRCQPILGHNTVFWYRQTMMQGLELLAYFRNRAPLDDSGMPKDRFSAEMPDATLATLKIQPSEPRDSAVYFCASGLVVREGSNTEAFFGQGTRLTVV.

The chain joins TRBV7-5 to TRBJ2-7. TRBV7-5 is reported as a pseudogene. The CDR3 spans 12 residues. The CDR3 protein is CASSLVLGEQYF. The CDR3 nucleotides read TGTGCCAGCAGCTTAGTACTGGGGGAGCAGTACTTC.

V and J are TRBV7-9 and TRBJ2-5; 12 bases line up with TRBD1. Germline CDR1 SEHNR, CDR2 FQNEAQ (reference sequence). This CDR3 has 15 residues. The junction had 5 bases not matched to a gene; V was cut back by 0 bases and J by 9 bases. In DNA, the CDR3 is TGTGCCAGCAGCTTAGCCGGGACAGGGGGCGAGGCCCAGTACTTC. Encoded protein: CASSLAGTGGEAQYF.

V usage is TRBV9 and J usage is TRBJ1-1; D call uncertain. The CDR3 extends over 16 amino acids. Trimming left V 4 bases short and J 0 bases short, with 16 bases between. The germline V gene encodes CDR1 SGDLS and CDR2 YYNGEE. The DNA for the CDR3 is TGTGCCAGCAGCCCCGGGGTTCGCAGGTTGAACACTGAAGCTTTCTTT. Its translation is CASSPGVRRLNTEAFF.